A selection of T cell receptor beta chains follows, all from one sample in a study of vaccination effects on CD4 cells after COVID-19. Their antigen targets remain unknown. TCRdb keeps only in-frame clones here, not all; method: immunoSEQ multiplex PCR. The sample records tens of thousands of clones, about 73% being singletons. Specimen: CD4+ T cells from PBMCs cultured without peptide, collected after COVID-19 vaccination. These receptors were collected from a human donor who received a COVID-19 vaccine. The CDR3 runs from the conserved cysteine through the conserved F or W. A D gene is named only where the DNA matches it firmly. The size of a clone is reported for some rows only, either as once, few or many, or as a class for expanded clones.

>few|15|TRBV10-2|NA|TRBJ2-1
CASSESAGAGDEQFF
TGCGCCAGCAGTGAGTCGGCGGGGGCGGGGGATGAGCAGTTCTTC
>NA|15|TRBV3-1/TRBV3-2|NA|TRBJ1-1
CASSQFSGDAPEAFF
TGTGCCAGCAGCCAATTTAGCGGGGATGCGCCTGAAGCTTTCTTT
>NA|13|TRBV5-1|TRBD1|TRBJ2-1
CASSAQGVDEQFF
TGCGCCAGCAGCGCACAGGGGGTGGATGAGCAGTTCTTC
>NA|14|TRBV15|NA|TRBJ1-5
CATSRDNGAPPQHF
TGTGCCACCAGCAGAGATAATGGAGCACCGCCCCAGCATTTT
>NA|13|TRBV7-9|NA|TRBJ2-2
CASVGHIPGELFF
TGTGCCAGCGTCGGGCATATCCCCGGGGAGCTGTTTTTT
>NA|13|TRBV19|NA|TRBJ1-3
CATQGRGRNTIYF
TGTGCCACCCAGGGTCGGGGGAGGAACACCATATATTTT
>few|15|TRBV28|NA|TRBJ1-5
CASRIGGEGNQPQHF
TGTGCCAGCAGGATCGGGGGAGAAGGCAATCAGCCCCAGCATTTT
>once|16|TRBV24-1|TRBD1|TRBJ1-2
CATSDDRDRGSYGYTF
TGTGCCACCAGTGATGATCGGGACAGGGGGTCCTATGGCTACACCTTC
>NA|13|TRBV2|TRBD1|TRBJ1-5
CASKGGGYQPQHF
TGTGCCAGCAAGGGAGGGGGCTACCAGCCCCAGCATTTT
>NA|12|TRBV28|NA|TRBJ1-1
CASSFMNTEAFF
TGTGCCAGCAGTTTCATGAACACTGAAGCTTTCTTT
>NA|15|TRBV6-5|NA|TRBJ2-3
CASSRTSPITDTQYF
TGTGCCAGCAGCCGAACTAGTCCGATCACAGATACGCAGTATTTT
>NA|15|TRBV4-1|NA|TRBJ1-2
CASSQFSRVDYGYTF
TGCGCCAGCAGCCAATTTTCTCGGGTGGACTATGGCTACACCTTC